This entry lists 10 T cell receptor beta chains sequenced from one sample in a study of T cell repertoires in cytomegalovirus infection. Their antigens remain unidentified. TCRdb itself ran the reads through MiXCR, one entry per CDR3 protein. The sample has 650,000 to 900,000 distinct CDR3 sequences; 25% to 35% are singletons. The sequences come from cultured CD8+ T cells from PBMCs, collected from culture after CMV antigen stimulation. These receptors were obtained from a human donor in good health (CMV status not recorded). Some clones in this sample may be carry-over from other donors' samples.

This clonotype came up a few times. The chain has TRBV7-9 and TRBJ2-1; D gene uncertain. V gave up 0 bases and J gave up 8 bases, with 11 bases separating them. Per the germline V gene, CDR1 is SEHNR and CDR2 is FQNEAQ (reference sequence). This CDR3 contains 14 residues. CDR3 sequence reads: CASSLAGIKDEQFF. The DNA of the CDR3 is TGTGCCAGCAGCTTAGCGGGGATCAAGGATGAGCAGTTCTTC.

This clonotype was detected only a few times. This rearrangement joins TRBV6-2 or TRBV6-3 to TRBJ2-6, with no clear D. CDR3 length equals 18 residues. The germline V gene encodes CDR1 MNHEY and CDR2 SVGEGT. V lost 6 bases, J lost 0 bases, and 18 bases lay in between. CDR3: CASSPDRVFFSGANVLTF. CDR3 sequence (DNA): TGTGCCAGCAGCCCGGATAGAGTATTTTTCTCTGGGGCCAACGTCCTGACTTTC.

This clonotype showed up just a few times. The V call is TRBV19, the J call TRBJ1-5; no clear D gene. V was cut by 6 bases and J by 7 bases, with 13 bases left in between. The CDR3 runs 13 residues. CDR1 LNHDA and CDR2 SQIVND come from the germline V gene (reference sequence). The CDR3 sequence is CASSPVDHQPQHF. CDR3 nucleotides: TGTGCCAGTAGCCCCGTCGATCACCAGCCCCAGCATTTT. Full variable domain (rest looked up from reference TRBV19 and TRBJ1-5): DGGITQSPKYLFRKEGQNVTLSCEQNLNHDAMYWYRQDPGQGLRLIYYSQIVNDFQKGDIAEGYSVSREKKESFPLTVTSAQKNPTAFYLCASSPVDHQPQHFGDGTRLSIL.

As regards this clonotype: A much larger clone differs by one base, so this may be a read error. The chain uses TRBV15 and TRBJ1-2; a weak D match, TRBD1 (5 bases). Germline V gives CDR1 LNHNV, CDR2 YYDKDF (reference sequence). This CDR3 has 16 amino acids. The CDR3 sequence is CASSRGVRGSNYGYTF. The CDR3 coding sequence is TGTGCCTCCAGCAGAGGGGTTCGAGGAAGCAACTATGGCTACACCTTC.

At least ten counts were recorded for this clonotype. V gene TRBV12-3 or TRBV12-4 combines with J gene TRBJ2-5, with D perhaps matching TRBD2 (5 bases). V was pared by 3 bases and J by 2 bases, with 7 bases between. There are 13 residues in the CDR3. The CDR3, as DNA: TGTGCCAGCAGTTTTAGCGAACAAGAGACCCAGTACTTC. Its translation: CASSFSEQETQYF.

This clonotype was seen ten or more times. The V and J genes are TRBV28 and TRBJ2-7, with no clear D. Between the trimmed V and J ends, which lost 2 bases and 0 bases, there was a span of 14 bases. The CDR3 runs to 16 residues. CDR1 MDHEN and CDR2 SYDVKM come from the germline V gene. CDR3 protein: CASSLPSVGFSYEQYF. The CDR3 bases are TGTGCCAGCAGTTTACCCTCCGTCGGGTTCTCCTACGAGCAGTACTTC.

The V call is TRBV12-3 or TRBV12-4, the J call TRBJ2-1, with D perhaps TRBD1 or TRBD2 (5 bases each). CDR3 size: 15 residues. V lost 4 bases, J lost 4 bases, and 14 bases lay in between. The CDR3 DNA is TGTGCCAGCAGTTATATCGGGACGCCATACAATGAGCAGTTCTTC. Translation: CASSYIGTPYNEQFF.

This clonotype has more than one count but fewer than ten. This rearrangement joins TRBV20-1 to TRBJ2-3; D unresolved. V was cut by 6 bases and J by 3 bases, with 4 bases left in between. The germline V gene has CDR1 DFQATT and CDR2 SNEGSKA (reference sequence). The CDR3 has 10 residues. The CDR3 nucleotides read TGCAGTGCAGCAACAGATACGCAGTATTTT. It codes for CSAATDTQYF.

This chain joins TRBV2 and TRBJ2-2, with D tentatively TRBD2 (5 bases). Trimming removed 5 bases from V and 2 bases from J, with 18 bases in between. Per germline, CDR1 SNHLY and CDR2 FYNNEI. This CDR3 is 17 amino acids long. The CDR3 coding sequence is TGTGCCAGCAGTCCCGCCGATGGACGGGGAAACACCGGGGAGCTGTTTTTT. Translating gives CASSPADGRGNTGELFF.

The chain couples TRBV3-1 to TRBJ2-7, with 7 positions matching TRBD1. The V gene's germline CDR1 is LGHDT and CDR2 YNNKEL (reference sequence). The CDR3 length is 15 residues. Trimming removed 2 bases from V and 3 bases from J; junction bases left unmatched: 7. CDR3 loop: CASSQPTGPYYEQYF. CDR3 nucleotide sequence: TGTGCCAGCAGCCAACCGACAGGGCCATACTACGAGCAGTACTTC.